This T cell receptor beta chain originates from a study of blood T cell repertoires in COVID-19. For the study at large: Spain, Italy and the United States supplied samples that represented acute and convalescent COVID-19. The cDNA or gDNA used as material had been derived from T cells, B-cell-depleted T cells, or PBMCs.

Authors' data handling: Researchers report that nucleated cell counts were estimated from reference gene primer amplification. Sequencing used immunoSEQ multiplex PCR; TCRdb keeps in-frame clones, though not all of them. V and J calls plus clone size are reproduced from that table; the DNA served to infer D and trimming. This table holds under 150,000 clones, roughly 76% found once. This clonotype was sampled from a human donor with acute or convalescent COVID-19. The donor label of this sample is uncertain. Sequencing used peripheral blood.

The CDR3 region is CASSLKGAGTEAFF. CDR3 bases: TGTGCCAGCAGCTTGAAGGGGGCAGGCACTGAAGCTTTCTTT. This chain links TRBV5-4 with TRBJ1-1, with 7 bases identical to TRBD1. V shed 1 base, J shed 4 bases, and the junction held 4 bases outside the gene matches. This CDR3 has 14 residues. The V gene's germline CDR1 is SGHNT and CDR2 YYREEE (reference sequence).